Listed below are T cell receptor beta chains from one sample, sequenced in a study of blood T cell repertoires in COVID-19. Sequenced by immunoSEQ multiplex PCR; TCRdb stores in-frame clones only, minus some. The repertoire includes about 120,000 clones, about 90% of them detected once, and 25% to 30% sits in the top ten. The sample was peripheral blood. The origin of the receptors is a woman aged 70-85 years with acute or convalescent COVID-19. The conserved cysteine and the conserved F or W are not part of the CDR3 here. Each record gives: V gene, D gene, CDR3 protein. The D gene is left open where the match is weak.

>TRBV7-7|TRBD2
ASSLGASGYNEQF
>TRBV24-1|-
ATSDPSRTEAF
>TRBV30|TRBD1
ACWDRGTEKLF
>TRBV3-1/TRBV3-2|-
ASSPSFNEKLF
>TRBV5-5|TRBD1
ASSFSGTGLSGYT
>TRBV2|TRBD1
ASSEGQGAWNSPLH
>TRBV19|TRBD1
ASSTDRGADTQY
>TRBV19|TRBD1
ASSIDHRGWTGELF
>TRBV29-1|TRBD1
SGQDRESADTEAF
>TRBV28|-
ASSPQATQLNGYT
>TRBV28|-
ASSLSRDTQY
>TRBV5-5|-
ASSPRQDSNQPQH
>TRBV15|-
ATSRVRGGPEAF
>TRBV6-5|-
ASSYHRVDNSPLH
>TRBV4-2|TRBD1
ASSQEGGASGTDTQY
>TRBV9|TRBD1
ASSDRYQETQY
>TRBV5-6|-
ASSLDRRGNTEAF
>TRBV18|TRBD1
ASSLGTADYEQY
>TRBV5-1|TRBD1
ASSSQGARGQPQH
>TRBV6-4|-
ASSGGGVQPQH
>TRBV28|-
ASSRHRNTEAF
>TRBV7-9|TRBD1
ASSKTGTSNQPQH
>TRBV9|TRBD2
ASSAGVAGEYYEQY
>TRBV27|TRBD2
ASSGGVSGYEQY
>TRBV11-3|TRBD2
ASSPGRTRTDTQY
>TRBV18|TRBD1
ASSPGQGDGNTIY
>TRBV11-2|TRBD2
ASSPRSGGASGNTGELF
>TRBV7-9|-
ASSFDGGPYEQY
>TRBV7-2|-
ASSPYGDQPQH
>TRBV28|-
ASIRQADEKLF